The entry below describes one T cell receptor beta chain. This entry comes from a study of cytomegalovirus exposure and HLA in healthy donors. The PCR used 60 Vbeta and 13 Jbeta primers. The repertoire was sequenced with immunoSEQ multiplex PCR; TCRdb's copy has only in-frame clones and lacks some. The data contain 150,000 or so clones, about two thirds of them singletons. CDR1 and CDR2 from the germline V gene are MNHEY and SMNVEV (reference sequence). This CDR3 is built from 14 residues. V lost 3 bases to trimming and J lost 5 bases, with 13 bases between them. These donors counted as nominally healthy when sampled, but unrecorded immune exposures were likely.

The source of this sequence is a woman aged 18-29 years in good health and CMV-seronegative. The specimen sequenced was PBMCs. The genes are TRBV27 and TRBJ1-1, with a possible D match to TRBD1 (5 bases). In DNA, the CDR3 is TGTGCCAGCAGTTTGGGGACCGGGGGGACTGAAGCTTTCTTT. The encoded protein is CASSLGTGGTEAFF.